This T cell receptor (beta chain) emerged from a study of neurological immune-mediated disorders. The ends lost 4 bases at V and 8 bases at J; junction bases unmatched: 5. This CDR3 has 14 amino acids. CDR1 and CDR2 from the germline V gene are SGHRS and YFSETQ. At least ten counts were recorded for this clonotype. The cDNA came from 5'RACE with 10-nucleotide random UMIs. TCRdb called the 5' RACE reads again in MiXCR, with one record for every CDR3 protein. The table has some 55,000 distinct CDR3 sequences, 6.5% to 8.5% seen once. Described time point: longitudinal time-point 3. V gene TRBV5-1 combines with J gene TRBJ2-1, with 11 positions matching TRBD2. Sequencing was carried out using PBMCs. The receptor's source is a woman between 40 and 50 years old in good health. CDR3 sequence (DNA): TGCGCCAGCAGCCTAGCGGGGGGCTGGGATGAGCAGTTCTTC. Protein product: CASSLAGGWDEQFF.